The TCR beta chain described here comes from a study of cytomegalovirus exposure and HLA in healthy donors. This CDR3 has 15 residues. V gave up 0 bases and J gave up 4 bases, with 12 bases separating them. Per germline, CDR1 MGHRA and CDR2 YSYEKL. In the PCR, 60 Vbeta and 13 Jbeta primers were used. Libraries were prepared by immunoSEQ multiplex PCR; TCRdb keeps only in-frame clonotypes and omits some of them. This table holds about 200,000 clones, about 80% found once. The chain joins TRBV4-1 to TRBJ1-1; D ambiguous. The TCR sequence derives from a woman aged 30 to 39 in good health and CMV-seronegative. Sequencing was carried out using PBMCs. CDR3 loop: CASSQEGLRGTEAFF. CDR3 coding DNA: TGCGCCAGCAGCCAAGAGGGATTGCGGGGCACTGAAGCTTTCTTT.